The next 10 T cell receptor beta chains were all read from a single sample in a study of CD8 T cells in Susac syndrome. Reverse transcription of roughly 0.45 to 1 ug RNA was performed with random hexamers. TCRdb re-called the immunoSEQ multiplex PCR reads through MiXCR, storing one row per CDR3 protein. The repertoire holds over 70,000 distinct CDR3 sequences, with 96% as singletons. Specimen: CD8+ T cells from PBMCs. All receptors derive from a human donor with Susac syndrome.

The gene calls are TRBV9 and TRBJ2-1; 8 positions match TRBD2. CDR3 length: 12 amino acids. The V gene end was trimmed by 3 bases and the J gene end by 10 bases; junction bases not matched to a gene: 3. Germline V gives CDR1 SGDLS, CDR2 YYNGEE. This CDR3 is CASSAGGLEQFF. The CDR3 DNA reads as TGTGCCAGCAGCGCGGGGGGGCTAGAGCAGTTCTTC.

The chain recombines TRBV7-2 with TRBJ2-2; 8 bases agree with TRBD1. Germline CDR1 reads SGHTA; CDR2 reads FQGNSA. CDR3 length: 15 amino acids. Germline trimming cut 5 bases from V and 5 bases from J; bases unmatched to any gene: 7. The CDR3 sequence: CASSLDRVSTGELFF. CDR3 sequence (DNA): TGTGCCAGCAGCCTGGACAGGGTCTCAACCGGGGAGCTGTTTTTT.

CDR3 loop: CASSRTVNTEAFF. The CDR3 DNA is TGTGCCAGCAGTCGGACAGTGAACACTGAAGCTTTCTTT. The chain joins TRBV12-3 or TRBV12-4 to TRBJ1-1; the D gene is possibly TRBD1 (6 bases). The CDR3 runs 13 residues. V lost 5 bases, J lost 0 bases, and 7 bases lay in between.

The chain couples TRBV6-5 to TRBJ1-2; D perhaps matches TRBD1 (5 bases). Germline lookup yields CDR1 MNHEY and CDR2 SVGAGI. CDR3 length: 13 amino acids. V lost 2 bases and J lost 6, with 10 bases in between. The CDR3 region has the DNA TGTGCCAGCAGTTACGTCGAACAGGATGGCTACACCTTC. This gives the protein CASSYVEQDGYTF.

This sequence joins TRBV30 and TRBJ2-3, with 8 bases aligning to TRBD2. Germline V gene lookup returns CDR1 GTSNPN and CDR2 SVGIG (reference sequence). The CDR3 spans 17 residues. V lost 2 bases, J lost 5 bases, and 15 bases stayed unmatched. The CDR3 sequence: CAWSPPRGGRWRDTQYF. CDR3 nucleotide sequence: TGTGCCTGGAGTCCTCCTCGGGGGGGCAGGTGGAGAGATACGCAGTATTTT.

The chain employs TRBV18 and TRBJ1-1; D remains ambiguous. This CDR3 contains 13 residues. Germline V CDR1 and CDR2: KGHSH, LQKENI. Deletions cut 3 bases from V and 0 bases from J, with 5 bases between. CDR3 amino acids: CASSPGMNTEAFF. In DNA, the CDR3 is TGTGCCAGCTCACCGGGTATGAACACTGAAGCTTTCTTT. Drawing the rest from reference TRBV18 and TRBJ1-1, the complete variable domain is NAGVMQNPRHLVRRRGQEARLRCSPMKGHSHVYWYRQLPEEGLKFMVYLQKENIIDESGMPKERFSAEFPKEGPSILRIQQVVRGDSAAYFCASSPGMNTEAFFGQGTRLTVV.

CDR3 in DNA: TGTGCCAGCAGTTACTCGAACGCTGTGGAATTGGAGCAGTACTTC. The encoded protein is CASSYSNAVELEQYF. The chain has TRBV6-6 and TRBJ2-7; D is ambiguous. The germline CDR1 and CDR2 sequences are MNHNY and SVGAGI (reference sequence). CDR3 length: 15 amino acids. V lost 0 bases, J lost 7 bases, and 16 bases lay in between.

This chain links TRBV5-1 with TRBJ1-2; tentative D call: TRBD1 (5 bases). CDR1 is SGHRS, CDR2 YFSETQ, per germline. V lost 2 bases and J 6 bases, leaving 11 bases between the germline ends. This CDR3 contains 13 residues. The CDR3 DNA reads as TGCGCCAGCAGCTTCGGGGGTAGGGATGGCTACACCTTC. Protein: CASSFGGRDGYTF. Together with reference TRBV5-1 and TRBJ1-2, the CDR3 gives the full variable domain: KAGVTQTPRYLIKTRGQQVTLSCSPISGHRSVSWYQQTPGQGLQFLFEYFSETQRNKGNFPGRFSGRQFSNSRSEMNVSTLELGDSALYLCASSFGGRDGYTFGSGTRLTVV.

This sequence joins TRBV24-1 and TRBJ2-5, with D tentatively TRBD1 or TRBD2 (6 bases each). Trimming pared 2 bases from V and 2 bases from J, leaving 14 bases between. Germline V CDR1 and CDR2: KGHDR, SFDVKD. The CDR3 totals 16 residues. DNA of the CDR3: TGTGCCACCAGTGATTGGGGGCGGGGTCGACAAGAGACCCAGTACTTC. It encodes CATSDWGRGRQETQYF.

The chain links TRBV7-9 to TRBJ1-4; TRBD1 aligns across 8 bases. J gave up 10 bases and V 6 bases, and 10 bases lay outside the gene matches. The CDR3 has 14 amino acids. The germline V gene has CDR1 SEHNR and CDR2 FQNEAQ (reference sequence). The CDR3 protein is CASSHRDRRGKLFF. The CDR3 DNA is TGTGCCAGCAGTCATCGGGACAGGAGAGGAAAACTGTTTTTT.